This T cell receptor (beta chain) was sequenced for a study of blood T cells in healthy people across ages. A second PCR, run for about 6 to 11 cycles, used a sample-barcoded 5' primer plus a J-beta primer mix. TCRdb re-analysed the 5' RACE reads in MiXCR, keeping a single row per CDR3 protein. The sample lists roughly 1,500,000 distinct CDR3 sequences, around 35% occurring once. Germline V CDR1 and CDR2: MDHEN, SYDVKM. V shed 5 bases, J shed 5 bases, and the junction held 10 bases outside the gene matches. The CDR3 consists of 15 residues. This clonotype was sampled from a young woman in good health. What was sequenced was blood. The chain employs TRBV28 and TRBJ2-7; the match to TRBD1 covers 9 bases. DNA of the CDR3: TGTGCCAGCAGTCCTAGGACAGGGGAATGGCACGAGCAGTACTTC. It codes for CASSPRTGEWHEQYF.